This passage covers 21 T cell receptor beta chains from one sample sequenced in a study of CD8 T cells in ankylosing spondylitis. Study outcomes and limitations: For ankylosing spondylitis blood, a TCR beta motif of about eight highly homologous variants appeared characteristic.

In TCRdb, the 5' RACE reads were re-called with MiXCR into one record per CDR3 protein. The table shows 450,000 or so distinct CDR3 sequences, with roughly 26% occurring only once. These receptors have no identified antigens. The sample was blood, either unsorted or a sorted T cell fraction (not recorded which). These receptors all stem from a male donor with ankylosing spondylitis.

Only a few counts were recorded for this clonotype. This sequence joins TRBV7-2 and TRBJ1-1, with D perhaps matching TRBD1 (5 bases). The CDR3 length is 14 residues. Trimming stripped 2 bases from V and 1 base from J, with 8 bases between. The germline V gene has CDR1 SGHTA and CDR2 FQGNSA. The CDR3 sequence is CASSLTRENTEAFF. CDR3 coding DNA: TGTGCCAGCAGCTTAACCAGGGAGAACACTGAAGCTTTCTTT.

The rearrangement joins TRBV3-1 to TRBJ1-2; D not certain. The CDR3 has 11 amino acids. Germline CDR1 and CDR2: LGHDT and YNNKEL (reference sequence). Trimming stripped 3 bases from V and 7 bases from J, with 6 bases between. DNA for the CDR3: TGTGCCAGCAGCCAGGGAAGTGGCTACACCTTC. Translation gives CASSQGSGYTF.

The gene calls are TRBV4-2 and TRBJ2-1, with unresolved D. There are 14 residues in the CDR3. The germline V and J ends were trimmed by 0 bases and 4 bases, with 7 bases remaining between them. Germline V gives CDR1 LGHNA, CDR2 YNFKEQ. CDR3 nucleotides: TGTGCCAGCAGCCAAGATCTAGTTTACAATGAGCAGTTCTTC. This encodes CASSQDLVYNEQFF.

The chain carries TRBV24-1 and TRBJ2-5, with 8 bases aligning to TRBD2. Germline loops: CDR1 KGHDR, CDR2 SFDVKD. Trimming at V came to 4 bases and at J to 3 bases, leaving 9 bases not matched to a gene. The CDR3 is 16 amino acids. CDR3 in amino acids: CATSDLGTSGKETQYF. The DNA for the CDR3 is TGTGCCACCAGTGACCTGGGAACTAGCGGAAAAGAGACCCAGTACTTC.

The chain couples TRBV20-1 to TRBJ1-2; no firm D call. Per germline, CDR1 DFQATT and CDR2 SNEGSKA (reference sequence). CDR3 length: 12 residues. The V and J ends lost 1 base and 7 bases respectively, with 10 bases between them. In DNA form, the CDR3 reads TGCAGTGCTAGAGGGACGGCGGGTGGCTACACCTTC. Translating gives CSARGTAGGYTF.

A word on this clonotype: Relative to the germline gene, one junction end is altered; a read error may explain this. The chain is built from TRBV7-9 and TRBJ2-1; tentatively, D is TRBD2 (6 bases). Germline loops: CDR1 SEHNR, CDR2 FQNEAQ (reference sequence). The CDR3 has 16 residues. The CDR3 here is CAGSSSRDLIRNEHFF. DNA for the CDR3: TGTGCCGGTTCGTCCTCGCGGGACCTCATTCGGAATGAGCATTTCTTC.

The chain joins TRBV5-4 to TRBJ2-5; 7 nucleotides align to TRBD1. This CDR3 contains 14 residues. From germline, CDR1 is SGHNT and CDR2 YYREEE (reference sequence). Trimming at V came to 2 bases and at J to 5 bases, leaving 6 bases not matched to a gene. The CDR3 protein is CASSLGTVRETQYF. The CDR3 DNA sequence: TGTGCCAGCAGCTTAGGGACAGTCAGGGAGACCCAGTACTTC.

This rearrangement joins TRBV18 to TRBJ2-5, with 10 positions matching TRBD2. The CDR3 is made up of 16 amino acids. The germline V gene has CDR1 KGHSH and CDR2 LQKENI. V gave up 3 bases and J gave up 0 bases; unmatched junction bases: 4. The CDR3 DNA reads as TGTGCCAGCTCACCTTATACTAGCGGGAACCAAGAGACCCAGTACTTC. This sequence encodes CASSPYTSGNQETQYF.

The J gene is TRBJ2-7, the V gene TRBV5-1; tentatively, D is TRBD2 (5 bases). Looked up from germline, CDR1 is SGHRS and CDR2 is YFSETQ. The CDR3 covers 15 residues. V lost 0 bases to trimming and J lost 2 bases, with 12 bases between them. In DNA form, the CDR3 reads TGCGCCAGCAGCTTGGCGGACGGAGGAACCTACGAGCAGTACTTC. The encoded protein is CASSLADGGTYEQYF.

The rearrangement uses TRBV15 and TRBJ1-1, with D possibly being TRBD1 (5 bases). The CDR3 loop spans 17 amino acids. Trimming removed 1 base from V and 1 base from J, with 16 bases in between. The germline gives CDR1 LNHNV, CDR2 YYDKDF (reference sequence). The DNA of the CDR3 is TGTGCCACCAGCAGAGGCCAATGGGGCATGGGGAACACTGAAGCTTTCTTT. Translating gives CATSRGQWGMGNTEAFF.

V is TRBV2 and J is TRBJ2-1; 9 bases match TRBD1. CDR3 size: 14 residues. Losses at the gene ends were 8 bases for V and 5 bases for J; bases not matched to a gene: 7. Germline loops: CDR1 SNHLY, CDR2 FYNNEI. CDR3: CASLRQGGDNEQFF. The CDR3 DNA is TGTGCCAGCCTTCGACAGGGGGGGGACAATGAGCAGTTCTTC.

Ten or more counts support this clonotype. The V call is TRBV11-2, the J call TRBJ2-5, with D uncertain. Trimming shortened V by 2 bases and J by 2 bases, and 9 bases separated the two germline ends. Germline values: CDR1 SGHAT, CDR2 FQNNGV. The CDR3 contains 14 residues. The chain's CDR3 is CASSLNSQQETQYF. CDR3 sequence (DNA): TGTGCCAGCAGCTTAAACAGCCAGCAAGAGACCCAGTACTTC.

The rearrangement uses TRBV5-6 and TRBJ1-5, with a possible D match to TRBD1 (5 bases). V was trimmed by 4 bases and J by 7 bases, leaving 15 bases between them. Germline V gene data show CDR1 as SGHDT and CDR2 as YYEEEE. The CDR3 loop spans 14 amino acids. The CDR3 DNA reads TGTGCCAGCAGCCTCCGGGGGAGAGAGCAGCCCCAGCATTTT. Translation gives CASSLRGREQPQHF.

This clonotype has a handful of counts. The chain employs TRBV2 and TRBJ2-3; 9 bases match TRBD2. V lost 1 base, J lost 4 bases, and 6 bases stayed unmatched. CDR1 and CDR2 (germline): SNHLY, FYNNEI. This CDR3 is built from 16 residues. CDR3 sequence reads: CASSEEWTSESDTQYF. The CDR3 nucleotides read TGTGCCAGCAGTGAAGAATGGACTAGCGAATCAGATACGCAGTATTTT.

This clonotype turned up a few times. This sequence joins TRBV24-1 and TRBJ2-1; 15 nucleotides match TRBD2. J was trimmed by 9 bases and V by 3 bases; bases with no gene match: 5. The CDR3 sequence is 16 residues long. CDR1 KGHDR and CDR2 SFDVKD come from the germline V gene. The CDR3 spells CATSDRGLAGGSEQFF. CDR3 DNA sequence: TGTGCCACCAGTGATCGAGGACTAGCGGGAGGGAGTGAGCAGTTCTTC.

The rearrangement joins TRBV4-1 to TRBJ1-2; D perhaps matches TRBD1 (5 bases). With 0 bases removed from V and 6 bases from J, the gap between germline ends came to 14 bases. This CDR3 is 15 amino acids long. CDR1 is MGHRA and CDR2 is YSYEKL in the germline V gene. The DNA for the CDR3 is TGCGCCAGCAGCCAAGAGTTCAGGGTGAGGCATGGCTACACCTTC. Protein sequence: CASSQEFRVRHGYTF.

With regard to this clonotype: As the CDR3 is not closed by the conserved phenylalanine or tryptophan, this likely results from a read error. V and J are TRBV12-3 or TRBV12-4 and TRBJ1-1; no clear D gene. CDR3 length equals 14 residues. The V end lost 3 bases, the J end lost 5 bases, and 13 bases lay between the germline ends. CDR3 DNA sequence: TGTGCCAGCAGTTTCTGGTCCAGTGTGACTGAAGCTTTCTAT. It translates to CASSFWSSVTEAFY.

This clonotype was observed a handful of times. The rearrangement links TRBV20-1 to TRBJ2-1; no definite D call. The germline gives CDR1 DFQATT, CDR2 SNEGSKA (reference sequence). Trimming shortened V by 2 bases and J by 9 bases, and 5 bases separated the two germline ends. The CDR3 extends over 10 amino acids. The DNA for the CDR3 is TGCAGTGCTAGATGGGTTGAGCAGTTCTTC. Protein product: CSARWVEQFF.

The rearrangement links TRBV20-1 to TRBJ1-1, with D possibly matching TRBD1 (6 bases). V lost 3 bases and J lost 7, with 15 bases in between. Germline V gene sequence: CDR1 DFQATT, CDR2 SNEGSKA (reference sequence). CDR3 length: 13 amino acids. CDR3 in amino acids: CSARSGTPNEAFF. As DNA, the CDR3 is TGCAGTGCTAGGTCCGGGACACCCAATGAAGCTTTCTTT.

There are a few counts of this clonotype. The J gene is TRBJ2-4, the V gene TRBV20-1; D uncertain. V was clipped by 7 bases and J by 0 bases, with 13 bases between them. The CDR3 is made up of 14 amino acids. Germline CDR1 DFQATT, CDR2 SNEGSKA (reference sequence). For the CDR3, the DNA is TGCAGTGTAGTGGATCTTCTAGCCAAAAACATTCAGTACTTC. It encodes CSVVDLLAKNIQYF.

The V gene is TRBV5-1, the J gene TRBJ2-2, with TRBD2 identical over 9 bases. This CDR3 has 17 residues. V trimming: 2 bases; J trimming: 4 bases; junction bases outside the gene matches: 9. Germline V lookup: CDR1 SGHRS, CDR2 YFSETQ. CDR3 in DNA: TGCGCCAGCAGCTTCTCTAGACTAGCGGAATTCACCGGGGAGCTGTTTTTT. Encoded protein: CASSFSRLAEFTGELFF.